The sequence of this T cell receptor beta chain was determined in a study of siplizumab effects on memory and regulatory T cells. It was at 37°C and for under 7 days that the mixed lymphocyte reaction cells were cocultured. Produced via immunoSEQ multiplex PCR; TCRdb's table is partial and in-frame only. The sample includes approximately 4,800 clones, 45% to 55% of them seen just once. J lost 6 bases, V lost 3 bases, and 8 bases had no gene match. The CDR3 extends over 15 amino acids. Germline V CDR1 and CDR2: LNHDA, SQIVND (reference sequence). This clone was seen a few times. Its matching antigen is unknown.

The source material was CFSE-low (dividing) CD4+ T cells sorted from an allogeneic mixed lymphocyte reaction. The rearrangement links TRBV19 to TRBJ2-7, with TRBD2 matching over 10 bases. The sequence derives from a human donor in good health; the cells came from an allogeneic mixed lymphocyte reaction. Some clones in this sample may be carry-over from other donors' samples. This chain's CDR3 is CASSISSGRAPEQYF. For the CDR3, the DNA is TGTGCCAGTAGTATTTCCAGCGGGAGGGCGCCCGAGCAGTACTTC.